A single sample gave rise to the 31 T cell receptor beta chains below, sequenced in a study of OX40 agonist ivuxolimab in advanced cancers. Profiling relied on immunoSEQ multiplex PCR, and the TCRdb table lists in-frame clones only, not all of them. The profile shows some 19,000 clones, roughly nine tenths of them singletons. The material sequenced was CD4+ or CD8+ T cells sorted from blood, taken in a trial of the OX40 agonist ivuxolimab. The receptors derive from an adult with an advanced solid tumor such as melanoma, head and neck, liver or kidney cancer.

This rearrangement joins TRBV11-2 to TRBJ2-2; the D is unclear. This CDR3 region has 13 residues. V gave up 1 base and J gave up 5 bases, with 5 bases separating them. Looked up from germline, CDR1 is SGHAT and CDR2 is FQNNGV. The CDR3 region has the DNA TGTGCCAGCAGCTTAGGTGTAACCGGGGAGCTGTTTTTT. Residues: CASSLGVTGELFF.

The gene calls are TRBV29-1 and TRBJ2-2; unclear D gene. V was clipped by 3 bases and J by 0 bases, with 5 bases between them. The CDR3 consists of 13 residues. Per the germline V gene, CDR1 is SQVTM and CDR2 is ANQGSEA. DNA for the CDR3: TGCAGCGTTGATGTGGCGAACACCGGGGAGCTGTTTTTT. Its translation is CSVDVANTGELFF.

The CDR3 sequence is CASSLYGEMDYEQYF. The CDR3 nucleotides read TGTGCCAGCAGCTTGTATGGGGAAATGGACTACGAGCAGTACTTC. V is TRBV5-5 and J is TRBJ2-7; D unresolved. V shed 1 base and J shed 3 bases, with 14 bases lying between them. The germline gives CDR1 SGHKS, CDR2 YYEKEE (reference sequence). The length of the CDR3 is 15 residues.

The J gene is TRBJ2-7, the V gene TRBV28, with D maybe TRBD1 (5 bases). The V end lost 1 base, the J end lost 2 bases, and 12 bases lay between the germline ends. Germline V gives CDR1 MDHEN, CDR2 SYDVKM. This CDR3 comprises 15 residues. The CDR3 coding sequence is TGTGCCAGCAGTTTATCCCTCGGCAGGGCCTACGAGCAGTACTTC. Protein: CASSLSLGRAYEQYF. Full variable domain (rest looked up from reference TRBV28 and TRBJ2-7): DVKVTQSSRYLVKRTGEKVFLECVQDMDHENMFWYRQDPGLGLRLIYFSYDVKMKEKGDIPEGYSVSREKKERFSLILESASTNQTSMYLCASSLSLGRAYEQYFGPGTRLTVT.

The V and J genes are TRBV6-6 and TRBJ2-7; possibly TRBD1 or TRBD2 for D (5 bases each). The CDR3 length is 15 residues. Deletions cut 4 bases from V and 3 bases from J, with 16 bases between. Germline V gives CDR1 MNHNY, CDR2 SVGAGI (reference sequence). CDR3 sequence reads: CASSSKTGTVYEQYF. As DNA, the CDR3 is TGTGCCAGCAGTTCTAAGACCGGGACCGTCTACGAGCAGTACTTC.

This clone came up once. The V call is TRBV29-1, the J call TRBJ1-4; D might be TRBD1 (5 bases). The germline V gene has CDR1 SQVTM and CDR2 ANQGSEA. Trimming left V 5 bases short and J 8 bases short, with 12 bases between. The CDR3 loop spans 12 amino acids. The CDR3: CSVSQGGEKLFF. The CDR3 DNA is TGCAGCGTTAGCCAGGGTGGAGAAAAACTGTTTTTT.

The V gene is TRBV13, the J gene TRBJ2-5; maybe TRBD2 (5 bases). The CDR3 has 14 amino acids. V was pared by 0 bases and J by 3 bases, with 8 bases between. Germline CDR1 PRHDT, CDR2 FYEKMQ (reference sequence). The CDR3 protein is CASSLGMGEETQYF. The CDR3 coding sequence is TGTGCCAGCAGCTTAGGAATGGGAGAAGAGACCCAGTACTTC.

This clone was seen a single time. The rearrangement joins TRBV7-6 to TRBJ2-3; D is unresolved. The CDR3 runs to 15 residues. The ends were cut back, 5 bases at V and 2 bases at J, with 14 bases in the middle. Germline assignment: CDR1 SGHVS and CDR2 FNYEAQ. The CDR3 DNA reads TGTGCCAGCAGCCTCTGGGTACAAGACACAGATACGCAGTATTTT. Protein sequence: CASSLWVQDTDTQYF.

The V gene is TRBV4-1, the J gene TRBJ2-3; a possible D gene is TRBD2 (5 bases). Germline V gene lookup returns CDR1 MGHRA and CDR2 YSYEKL. This CDR3 spans 16 amino acids. Trimming removed 0 bases from V and 4 bases from J, with 14 bases in between. The CDR3 bases are TGCGCCAGCAGCCAAGATTCGGTGGGAGTAGCAGATACGCAGTATTTT. The encoded protein is CASSQDSVGVADTQYF.

The chain is built from TRBV18 and TRBJ2-2, with D tentatively TRBD2 (6 bases). Per the germline V gene, CDR1 is KGHSH and CDR2 is LQKENI. V was shortened by 6 bases and J by 2 bases, with 10 bases between the two germline ends. The CDR3 has 14 amino acids. CDR3 region: CASSLGTNTGELFF. The DNA for the CDR3 is TGTGCCAGCTCCCTCGGGACTAACACCGGGGAGCTGTTTTTT.

The CDR3 protein is CASSYVASGRGDTQYF. For the CDR3, the DNA is TGTGCCAGCAGCTATGTTGCCAGCGGGAGGGGCGATACGCAGTATTTT. This chain links TRBV7-9 with TRBJ2-3; TRBD2 matches at 10 bases. Trimming took 4 bases from V and 6 from J; bases not matched to a gene: 10. The CDR3 length is 16 residues. Germline V CDR1 and CDR2: SEHNR, FQNEAQ (reference sequence).

The chain employs TRBV19 and TRBJ2-6; maybe TRBD1 (5 bases). The CDR3 loop spans 15 amino acids. V gave up 2 bases and J gave up 2 bases, with 7 bases separating them. Germline V gene sequence: CDR1 LNHDA, CDR2 SQIVND (reference sequence). Here the CDR3 reads CASSIQGAGANVLTF. CDR3 in DNA: TGTGCCAGTAGTATACAGGGTGCTGGGGCCAACGTCCTGACTTTC. Full variable domain (outside the CDR3, taken from reference TRBV19 and TRBJ2-6): DGGITQSPKYLFRKEGQNVTLSCEQNLNHDAMYWYRQDPGQGLRLIYYSQIVNDFQKGDIAEGYSVSREKKESFPLTVTSAQKNPTAFYLCASSIQGAGANVLTFGAGSRLTVL.

The rearrangement uses TRBV7-8 and TRBJ2-2, with D hard to call. Germline V gene lookup returns CDR1 SGHVS and CDR2 FQNEAQ. V was trimmed by 5 bases and J by 5 bases, leaving 9 bases between them. The length of the CDR3 is 13 residues. The CDR3 here is CASSQTRTGELFF. The DNA for the CDR3 is TGTGCCAGCAGCCAAACACGTACCGGGGAGCTGTTTTTT.

CDR3 DNA sequence: TGTGCCAGTAGTCCCATGGGACAGGGTTCTGGAAACACCATATATTTT. Encoded protein: CASSPMGQGSGNTIYF. This chain uses TRBV19 with TRBJ1-3; 9 bases fit TRBD1. With 5 bases clipped from V and 1 base from J, the junction kept 6 bases outside the gene matches. Per germline, CDR1 LNHDA and CDR2 SQIVND (reference sequence). CDR3 length equals 16 residues.

In its sample, this clone was seen once. The chain recombines TRBV7-2 with TRBJ2-3; D uncertain. Germline values: CDR1 SGHTA, CDR2 FQGNSA. The germline V and J ends were trimmed by 6 bases and 0 bases, with 7 bases remaining between them. The CDR3 has 13 residues. The CDR3 here is CASREFSTDTQYF. CDR3 DNA: TGTGCCAGCAGGGAATTTAGCACAGATACGCAGTATTTT.

V is TRBV28 and J is TRBJ2-7; possibly TRBD2 for D (7 bases). The V gene lost 3 bases and the J gene lost 5 bases, with 11 bases spanning the gap. Germline values: CDR1 MDHEN, CDR2 SYDVKM. The CDR3 runs 13 residues. The CDR3 DNA is TGTGCCAGCAGTTTTAGGGGGGGGAACGAGCAGTACTTC. It encodes CASSFRGGNEQYF.

The table lists this clone with a count of one. V and J are TRBV7-3 and TRBJ2-2; a weak D match, TRBD2 (7 bases). V was trimmed by 2 bases and J by 6 bases, leaving 10 bases between them. The germline gives CDR1 SGHTA, CDR2 FQGTGA. The CDR3 sequence is 14 residues long. The CDR3 DNA sequence: TGTGCCAGCAGCTTAGGCGGGGGCCCCGGGGAGCTGTTTTTT. This gives the protein CASSLGGGPGELFF. Full variable domain (rest looked up from reference TRBV7-3 and TRBJ2-2): GAGVSQTPSNKVTEKGKYVELRCDPISGHTALYWYRQSLGQGPEFLIYFQGTGAADDSGLPNDRFFAVRPEGSVSTLKIQRTERGDSAVYLCASSLGGGPGELFFGEGSRLTVL.

The chain uses TRBV30 and TRBJ1-1; D might be TRBD1 (5 bases). CDR1 is GTSNPN and CDR2 is SVGIG in the germline V gene (reference sequence). V was clipped by 3 bases and J by 5 bases, with 19 bases between them. This CDR3 has 15 amino acids. CDR3 DNA sequence: TGTGCCTGGAGCCCCCCCGGGTGGGGCTGGACTGAAGCTTTCTTT. It translates to CAWSPPGWGWTEAFF.

In regard to this clone: In the same sample, other DNA sequences code for this CDR3. V and J are TRBV9 and TRBJ2-3; D uncertain. Per germline, CDR1 SGDLS and CDR2 YYNGEE. Trimming took 0 bases from V and 3 from J, leaving 11 bases between them. This CDR3 comprises 15 residues. The CDR3 loop reads CASSVVTEPTDTQYF. The CDR3 DNA follows: TGTGCCAGCAGCGTAGTTACGGAGCCGACAGATACGCAGTATTTT.

The chain is built from TRBV7-9 and TRBJ1-3, with TRBD1 as a possible D gene (5 bases). The germline V gene has CDR1 SEHNR and CDR2 FQNEAQ (reference sequence). This CDR3 spans 16 amino acids. V lost 1 base, J lost 0 bases, and 10 bases lay in between. The CDR3 here is CASSLVGDLSGNTIYF. The CDR3 DNA reads as TGTGCCAGCAGCTTAGTCGGGGACCTCTCTGGAAACACCATATATTTT.

The V and J genes are TRBV4-1 and TRBJ2-1; 13 bases map to TRBD2. Germline values: CDR1 MGHRA, CDR2 YSYEKL. The CDR3 has 17 amino acids. Trimming removed 4 bases from V and 5 bases from J; junction bases left unmatched: 8. In nucleotides, the CDR3 is TGCGCCAGCAGCCTTTTTCGACTAGCGGGAGGAGACAATGAGCAGTTCTTC. The encoded protein is CASSLFRLAGGDNEQFF.

This clone was detected only once. This chain connects TRBV4-3 to TRBJ2-2; TRBD2 matches at 10 bases. The CDR3 covers 16 residues. Germline V gene lookup returns CDR1 LGHNA and CDR2 YSLEER. The ends lost 8 bases at V and 7 bases at J; junction bases unmatched: 13. The CDR3 region has the DNA TGCGCCAGCGGGGGGCTAGCGGGAGTATCGATCGGGGAGCTGTTTTTT. Translating gives CASGGLAGVSIGELFF.

This chain joins TRBV6-5 and TRBJ2-7; D possibly corresponds to TRBD2 (6 bases). The CDR3 covers 14 residues. From germline, CDR1 is MNHEY and CDR2 SVGAGI. Trimming removed 7 bases at V and 2 bases at J, with 15 bases between. This CDR3 is CASTTRERAYEQYF. In DNA, the CDR3 is TGTGCCAGCACCACCCGGGAGAGGGCCTACGAGCAGTACTTC.

V gene TRBV7-2 combines with J gene TRBJ2-5, with D possibly TRBD1 on 5 matching bases. The CDR3 covers 15 residues. Germline CDR1 is SGHTA and CDR2 is FQGNSA. V was cut by 5 bases and J by 1 base, with 14 bases left in between. The CDR3 sequence is CASSPPDSFQETQYF. DNA of the CDR3: TGTGCCAGCAGCCCGCCCGACAGTTTCCAAGAGACCCAGTACTTC.

V is TRBV2 and J is TRBJ1-5; D gene uncertain. With 8 bases removed from V and 0 bases from J, the gap between germline ends came to 17 bases. Germline V gene sequence: CDR1 SNHLY, CDR2 FYNNEI. The CDR3 has 16 amino acids. CDR3 nucleotide sequence: TGTGCCAGCTCCAGTATAGGTACCTATAGCAATCAGCCCCAGCATTTT. Residues: CASSSIGTYSNQPQHF. Filled out from reference TRBV2 and TRBJ1-5, the complete variable domain reads EPEVTQTPSHQVTQMGQEVILRCVPISNHLYFYWYRQILGQKVEFLVSFYNNEISEKSEIFDDQFSVERPDGSNFTLKIRSTKLEDSAMYFCASSSIGTYSNQPQHFGDGTRLSIL.

On this clone: A read error may account for a junction end that differs from germline. The chain has TRBV7-7 and TRBJ2-7; TRBD1 agrees at 9 bases. The V gene's germline CDR1 is SSHAT and CDR2 FNYEAQ (reference sequence). There are 13 residues in the CDR3. The CDR3, as DNA: TGTGCTAGCAGCCCGGGACAGGGCTACGAGCAGTACTTC. This encodes CASSPGQGYEQYF. Supplemented by reference TRBV7-7 and TRBJ2-7, the full variable domain reads GAGVSQSPRYKVTKRGQDVTLRCDPISSHATLYWYQQALGQGPEFLTYFNYEAQPDKSGLPSDRFSAERPEGSISTLTIQRTEQRDSAMYRCASSPGQGYEQYFGPGTRLTVT.

This chain uses TRBV7-9 with TRBJ1-1; 8 bases agree with TRBD1. CDR3 length: 14 amino acids. J gave up 1 base and V 3 bases, and 1 base lay outside the gene matches. The germline V gene has CDR1 SEHNR and CDR2 FQNEAQ (reference sequence). The CDR3 DNA is TGTGCCAGCAGCTTCGGGACAGGGAACACTGAAGCTTTCTTT. Protein sequence: CASSFGTGNTEAFF. Combining the CDR3 with reference TRBV7-9 and TRBJ1-1 gives the whole variable domain DTGVSQNPRHKITKRGQNVTFRCDPISEHNRLYWYRQTLGQGPEFLTYFQNEAQLEKSRLLSDRFSAERPKGSFSTLEIQRTEQGDSAMYLCASSFGTGNTEAFFGQGTRLTVV.

This chain uses TRBV7-6 with TRBJ1-1; D unresolved. CDR3 size: 14 residues. Germline V gene lookup returns CDR1 SGHVS and CDR2 FNYEAQ. The V gene lost 1 base and the J gene lost 1 base, with 7 bases spanning the gap. The CDR3 bases are TGTGCCAGCAGCTTAGTATTGGGGAACACTGAAGCTTTCTTT. Encoded protein: CASSLVLGNTEAFF. The variable domain in full, completed from reference TRBV7-6 and TRBJ1-1, reads GAGVSQSPRYKVTKRGQDVALRCDPISGHVSLYWYRQALGQGPEFLTYFNYEAQQDKSGLPNDRFSAERPEGSISTLTIQRTEQRDSAMYRCASSLVLGNTEAFFGQGTRLTVV.

This clone was seen a few times. The J gene is TRBJ2-3, the V gene TRBV7-6, with D perhaps matching TRBD1 or TRBD2 (5 bases each). The CDR3 covers 17 residues. Trimming took off 4 bases at V and 0 bases at J, with 17 bases between the two ends. Germline CDR1 SGHVS, CDR2 FNYEAQ. CDR3 protein: CASSSRTGGLSTDTQYF. The CDR3 DNA is TGTGCCAGCAGCTCTCGTACTGGGGGTCTTAGCACAGATACGCAGTATTTT.

The V call is TRBV4-3, the J call TRBJ2-1; D perhaps matches TRBD1 (5 bases). CDR1 is LGHNA, CDR2 YSLEER, per germline. With 0 bases removed from V and 10 bases from J, the gap between germline ends came to 13 bases. CDR3 length: 14 residues. CDR3 nucleotides: TGCGCCAGCAGCCAAGATCATCTAGGGGTCGAGCAGTTCTTC. It yields the protein CASSQDHLGVEQFF.

For the CDR3, the DNA is TGTGCCAGCAGGCGGGACTTCACAGATACGCAGTATTTT. It yields the protein CASRRDFTDTQYF. This chain connects TRBV5-5 to TRBJ2-3; D may be TRBD2 (6 bases). Between the trimmed V and J ends, which lost 5 bases and 2 bases, there was a span of 9 bases. CDR1 is SGHKS, CDR2 YYEKEE, per germline (reference sequence). The CDR3 length is 13 residues. The variable domain in full, completed from reference TRBV5-5 and TRBJ2-3, reads DAGVTQSPTHLIKTRGQQVTLRCSPISGHKSVSWYQQVLGQGPQFIFQYYEKEERGRGNFPDRFSARQFPNYSSELNVNALLLGDSALYLCASRRDFTDTQYFGPGTRLTVL.